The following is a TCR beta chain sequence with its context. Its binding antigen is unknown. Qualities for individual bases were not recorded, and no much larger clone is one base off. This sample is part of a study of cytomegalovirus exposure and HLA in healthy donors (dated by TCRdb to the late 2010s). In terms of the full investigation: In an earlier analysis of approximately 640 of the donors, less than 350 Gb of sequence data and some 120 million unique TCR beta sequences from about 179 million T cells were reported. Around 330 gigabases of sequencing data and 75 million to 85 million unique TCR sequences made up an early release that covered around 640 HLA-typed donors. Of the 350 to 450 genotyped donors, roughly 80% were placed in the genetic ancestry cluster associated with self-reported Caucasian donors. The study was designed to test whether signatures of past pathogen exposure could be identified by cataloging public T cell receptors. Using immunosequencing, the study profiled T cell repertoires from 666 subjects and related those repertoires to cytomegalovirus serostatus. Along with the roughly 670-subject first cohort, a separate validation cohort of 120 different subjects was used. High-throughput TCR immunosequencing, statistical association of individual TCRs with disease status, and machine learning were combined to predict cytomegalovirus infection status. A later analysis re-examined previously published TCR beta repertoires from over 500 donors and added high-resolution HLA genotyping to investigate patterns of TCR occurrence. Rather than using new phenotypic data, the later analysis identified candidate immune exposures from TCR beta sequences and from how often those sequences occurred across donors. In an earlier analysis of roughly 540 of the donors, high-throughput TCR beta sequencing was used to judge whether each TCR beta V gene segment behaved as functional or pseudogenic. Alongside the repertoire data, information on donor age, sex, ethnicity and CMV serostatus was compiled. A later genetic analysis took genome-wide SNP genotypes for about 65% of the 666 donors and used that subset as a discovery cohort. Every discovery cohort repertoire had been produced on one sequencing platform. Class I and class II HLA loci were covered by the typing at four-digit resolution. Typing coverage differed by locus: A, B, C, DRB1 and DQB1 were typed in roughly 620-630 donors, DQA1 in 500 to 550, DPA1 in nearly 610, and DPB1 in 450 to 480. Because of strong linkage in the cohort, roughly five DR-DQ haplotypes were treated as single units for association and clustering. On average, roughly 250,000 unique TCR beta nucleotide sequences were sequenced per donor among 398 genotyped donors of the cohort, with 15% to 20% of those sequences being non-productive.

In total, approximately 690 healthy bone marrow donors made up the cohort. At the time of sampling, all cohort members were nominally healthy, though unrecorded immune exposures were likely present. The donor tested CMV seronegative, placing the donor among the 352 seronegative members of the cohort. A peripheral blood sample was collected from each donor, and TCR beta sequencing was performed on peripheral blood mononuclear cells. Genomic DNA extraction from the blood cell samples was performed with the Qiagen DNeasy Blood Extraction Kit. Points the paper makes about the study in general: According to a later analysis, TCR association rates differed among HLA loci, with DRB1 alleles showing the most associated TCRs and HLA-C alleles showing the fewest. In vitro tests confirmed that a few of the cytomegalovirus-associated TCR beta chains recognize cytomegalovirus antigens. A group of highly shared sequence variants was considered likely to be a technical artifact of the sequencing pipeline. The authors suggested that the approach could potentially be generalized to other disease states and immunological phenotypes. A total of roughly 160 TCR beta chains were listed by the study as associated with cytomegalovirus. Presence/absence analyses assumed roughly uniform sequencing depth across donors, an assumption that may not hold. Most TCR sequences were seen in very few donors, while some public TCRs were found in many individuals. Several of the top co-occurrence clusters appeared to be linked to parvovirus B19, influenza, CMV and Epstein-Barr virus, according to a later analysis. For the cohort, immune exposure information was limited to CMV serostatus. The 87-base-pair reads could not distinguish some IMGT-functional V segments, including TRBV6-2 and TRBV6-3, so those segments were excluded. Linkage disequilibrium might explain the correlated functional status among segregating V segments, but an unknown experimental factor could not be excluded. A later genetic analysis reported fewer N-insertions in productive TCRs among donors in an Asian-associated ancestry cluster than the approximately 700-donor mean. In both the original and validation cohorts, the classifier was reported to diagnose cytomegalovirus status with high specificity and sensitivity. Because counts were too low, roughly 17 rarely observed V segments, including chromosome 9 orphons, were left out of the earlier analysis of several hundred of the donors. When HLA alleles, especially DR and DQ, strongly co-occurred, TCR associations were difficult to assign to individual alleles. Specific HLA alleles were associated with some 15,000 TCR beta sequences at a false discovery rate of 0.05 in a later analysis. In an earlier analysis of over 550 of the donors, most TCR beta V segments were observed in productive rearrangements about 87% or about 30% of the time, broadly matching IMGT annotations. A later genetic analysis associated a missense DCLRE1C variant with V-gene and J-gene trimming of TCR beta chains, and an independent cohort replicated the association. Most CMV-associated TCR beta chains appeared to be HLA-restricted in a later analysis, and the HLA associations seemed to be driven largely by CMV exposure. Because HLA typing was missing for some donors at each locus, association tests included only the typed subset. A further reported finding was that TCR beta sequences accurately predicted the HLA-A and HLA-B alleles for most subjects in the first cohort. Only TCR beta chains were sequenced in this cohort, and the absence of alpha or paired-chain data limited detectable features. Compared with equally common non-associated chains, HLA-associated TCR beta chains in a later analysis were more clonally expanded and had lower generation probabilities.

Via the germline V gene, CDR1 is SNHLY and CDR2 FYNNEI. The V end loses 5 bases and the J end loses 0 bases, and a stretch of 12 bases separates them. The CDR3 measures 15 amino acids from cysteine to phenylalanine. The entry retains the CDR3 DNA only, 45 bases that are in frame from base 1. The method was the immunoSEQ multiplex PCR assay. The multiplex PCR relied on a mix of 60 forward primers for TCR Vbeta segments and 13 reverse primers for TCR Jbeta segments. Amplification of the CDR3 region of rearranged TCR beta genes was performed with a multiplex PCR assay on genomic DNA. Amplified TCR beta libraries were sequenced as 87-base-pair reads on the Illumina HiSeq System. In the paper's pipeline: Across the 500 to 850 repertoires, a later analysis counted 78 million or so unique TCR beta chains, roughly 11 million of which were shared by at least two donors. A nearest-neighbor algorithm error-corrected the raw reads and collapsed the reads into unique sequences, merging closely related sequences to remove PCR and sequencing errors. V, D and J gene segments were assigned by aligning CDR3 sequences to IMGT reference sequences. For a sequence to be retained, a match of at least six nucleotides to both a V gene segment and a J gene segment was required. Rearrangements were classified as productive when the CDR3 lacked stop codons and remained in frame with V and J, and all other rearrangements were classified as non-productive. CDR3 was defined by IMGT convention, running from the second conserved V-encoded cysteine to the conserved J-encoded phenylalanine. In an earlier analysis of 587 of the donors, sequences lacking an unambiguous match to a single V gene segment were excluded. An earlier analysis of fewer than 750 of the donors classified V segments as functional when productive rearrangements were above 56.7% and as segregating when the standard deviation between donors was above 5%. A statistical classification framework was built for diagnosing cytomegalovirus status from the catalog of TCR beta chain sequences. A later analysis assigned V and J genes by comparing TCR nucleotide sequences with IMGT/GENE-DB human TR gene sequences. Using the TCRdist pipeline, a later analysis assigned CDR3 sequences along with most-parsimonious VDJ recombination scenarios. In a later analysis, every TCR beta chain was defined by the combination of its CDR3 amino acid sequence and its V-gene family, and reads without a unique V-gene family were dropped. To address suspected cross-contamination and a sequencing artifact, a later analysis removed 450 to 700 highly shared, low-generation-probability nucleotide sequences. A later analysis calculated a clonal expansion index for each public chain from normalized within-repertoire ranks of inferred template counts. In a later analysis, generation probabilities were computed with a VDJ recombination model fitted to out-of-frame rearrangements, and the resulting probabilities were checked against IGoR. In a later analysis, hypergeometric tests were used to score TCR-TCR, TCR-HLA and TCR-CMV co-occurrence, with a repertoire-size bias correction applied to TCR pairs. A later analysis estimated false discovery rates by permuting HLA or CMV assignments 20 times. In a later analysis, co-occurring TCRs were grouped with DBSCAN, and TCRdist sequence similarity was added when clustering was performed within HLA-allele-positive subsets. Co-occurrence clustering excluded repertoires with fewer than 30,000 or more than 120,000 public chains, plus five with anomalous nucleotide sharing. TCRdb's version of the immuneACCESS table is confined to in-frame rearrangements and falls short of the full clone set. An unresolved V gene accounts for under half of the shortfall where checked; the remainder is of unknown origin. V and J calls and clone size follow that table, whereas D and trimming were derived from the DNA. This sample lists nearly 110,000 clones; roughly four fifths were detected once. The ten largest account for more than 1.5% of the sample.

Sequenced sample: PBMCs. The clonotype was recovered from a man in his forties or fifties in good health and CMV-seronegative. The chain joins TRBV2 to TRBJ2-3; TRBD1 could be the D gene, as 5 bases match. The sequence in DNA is TGTGCCAGCAGTATTAACACAGGTAGCACAGATACGCAGTATTTT. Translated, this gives CASSINTGSTDTQYF.